Reported below is one T cell receptor (beta chain). Its antigen remains unidentified. No much larger clone exists at a distance of one base, and base qualities are not known. Libraries were made using the immunoSEQ multiplex PCR assay. For most patients, genomic DNA was isolated with the Qiagen DNeasy Blood and Tissue Kit and sent frozen to Adaptive Biotechnologies for TCR sequencing. For most patients, high-throughput TCR-beta CDR3 sequencing of genomic DNA was performed by Adaptive Biotechnologies. Processing in the source paper ran as follows. Adaptive's ImmunoSEQ software was the source of the TCR sequencing data for around 20 patients, while a few other patients were processed with MiXCR and VDJtools. CD4 versus CD8 sorting errors were corrected by removing sequences found in both subsets at a frequency ratio below 5:1. CDR3 nucleotide sequences shared between donor and recipient were removed because the origin of such sequences could not be assigned. To count as alloreactive, a clone needed at least 2-fold expansion over unstimulated cells and a minimum CFSE-low frequency of 0.002% (template counts) or 0.001% (read counts). Clones detected in sequenced pre-transplant spleen, lymph node, or MLR CFSE-low populations of the donor or recipient were defined as mappable. The cumulative frequency of alloreactive clones was calculated as a percentage of all sequences, weighted by copy number. The source is immuneACCESS, and TCRdb retained only in-frame sequences with V and J called. Part of the clones is not carried over; for the studies checked, unresolved V genes explain less than half of this, and the remainder is unexplained. V and J calls and clone size are those listed in that table; D and trimming were worked out from the DNA. In this sample the table shows about 130,000 clones, about nine tenths of which occur a single time. Roughly 0.2% of the sample comes from the top ten.

These data belong to a study of graft-versus-host responses after intestinal transplantation (dated by TCRdb to the early 2020s). For the study in its entirety: The transplants that recipients got were multivisceral, liver-intestinal, or isolated intestinal. All recipients received anti-thymocyte globulin induction followed by maintenance tacrolimus and steroids for approximately 3 years. Bulk TCR-beta CDR3 sequencing was used to track graft-versus-host and host-versus-graft alloreactive T cell clones in the graft, circulation and bone marrow after intestinal transplantation. Alloreactive clones were identified by sequencing pre-transplant mixed lymphocyte reaction products and comparing these products with unstimulated pre-transplant donor and recipient T cells. A cohort of some 24 intestinal transplant recipients, including one retransplant, was enrolled, and a few patients lacking pretransplant specimens were excluded. Donor T cell macrochimerism was defined as a peak of at least 4% donor T cells among recipient peripheral blood mononuclear cells. Instead of going to the commercial service, samples from a few later patients were sequenced in-house on an Illumina MiSeq and processed with MiXCR.

Summary of the overall study and its limitations: In the allografts of patients with donor T cell macrochimerism, GvH to HvG T cell clonal ratios were high. GvH clones were detected in recipient bone marrow, and some appeared earlier in ileal mucosa or blood, consistent with an intestinal mucosal origin. Early after transplant, peak levels of circulating GvH clones were found to be associated with declines in HvG clones. Conclusions were limited by the relatively low number and heterogeneity of intestinal transplant patients.

From cysteine to phenylalanine, the CDR3 is 15 amino acids long. CDR3 DNA is the only sequence kept; it has 45 bases, read in frame from the first base. From V the trimming removes 3 bases and from J it removes 8 bases, while the gene matches leave 11 bases of the junction unaccounted for. Taken from the germline V gene, the CDR1 and CDR2 loops are SGHRS and YFSETQ. The time point label here, explained by the study, means: cells obtained before transplantation from donor or recipient. CD3+CD4+ and CD3+CD8+ populations were FACS-sorted from unstimulated pre-transplant donor and recipient cells taken from spleen or lymph nodes.

This TCR was sampled from a human donor who received an intestinal transplant. The chain was built from TRBV5-1 and TRBJ2-1; 7 of the junction bases match TRBD2. The sample consisted of unstimulated CD4+ T cells sorted from spleen or lymph node cells, taken before intestinal transplant. The CDR3 region reads CASSYFQGAGDEQFF. Read as DNA, the sequence is TGCGCCAGCAGCTATTTCCAGGGCGCGGGGGATGAGCAGTTCTTC. The CDR3, completed at both ends by the reference TRBV5-1 and TRBJ2-1 genes, gives the full variable domain KAGVTQTPRYLIKTRGQQVTLSCSPISGHRSVSWYQQTPGQGLQFLFEYFSETQRNKGNFPGRFSGRQFSNSRSEMNVSTLELGDSALYLCASSYFQGAGDEQFFGPGTRLTVL.